This T cell receptor (beta chain) was recorded in a study of blood T cell repertoires in COVID-19. Study overall: Spain, Italy and the United States supplied samples that represented acute and convalescent COVID-19.

Per the original methods: Amplification of reference gene primers provided the estimated nucleated cell counts. Assay: immunoSEQ multiplex PCR; the TCRdb copy retains only in-frame clones and omits some. V and J calls plus clone size are reproduced from that table; the DNA served to infer D and trimming. The table includes 140,000 to 150,000 clones, around 90% detected once. Germline V CDR1 and CDR2: MNHEY, SVGEGT. Deletions cut 4 bases from V and 0 bases from J, with 9 bases between. This CDR3 contains 14 residues. The source of this sequence is an older man with acute or convalescent COVID-19. Sequenced material: peripheral blood. The V call is TRBV6-2 or TRBV6-3, the J call TRBJ1-1; TRBD1 is a possible D gene (5 bases). The DNA for the CDR3 is TGTGCCAGCAGTTTGACGGACATGAACACTGAAGCTTTCTTT. This encodes CASSLTDMNTEAFF.